Presented here are 8 T cell receptor beta chains from one specimen sequenced in a study of cytomegalovirus exposure and HLA in healthy donors. A multiplex PCR was run with 60 Vbeta primers and 13 Jbeta primers. Data came from immunoSEQ multiplex PCR; TCRdb stores just in-frame clones and leaves some out. The sample lists 100,000 to 150,000 clones, approximately 86% occurring once. The material sequenced was PBMCs. Receptors originate from a boy between 10 and 17 years old in good health and CMV-seronegative.

This chain uses TRBV5-1 with TRBJ2-7; possible D gene TRBD1, 5 bases. This CDR3 region has 13 residues. Per germline, CDR1 SGHRS and CDR2 YFSETQ. V shed 0 bases and J shed 4 bases, with 8 bases lying between them. CDR3 DNA: TGCGCCAGCAGCTTGGGACAGCAGTACGAGCAGTACTTC. The encoded protein is CASSLGQQYEQYF.

The chain couples TRBV4-3 to TRBJ2-7, with a weak D call TRBD1 (5 bases). The CDR3 contains 13 residues. Germline V gene lookup returns CDR1 LGHNA and CDR2 YSLEER. V was trimmed by 4 bases and J by 1 base, leaving 8 bases between them. CDR3 sequence (DNA): TGCGCCAGCAGCCCAAGACAGTCCTACGAGCAGTACTTC. It yields the protein CASSPRQSYEQYF.

The chain carries TRBV6-1 and TRBJ1-2; 7 bases align to TRBD1. Trimming at V came to 4 bases and at J to 1 base, leaving 9 bases not matched to a gene. Looked up from germline, CDR1 is MNHNS and CDR2 is SASEGT. The CDR3 is 16 residues long. CDR3: CASSVGTEYFNYGYTF. CDR3 DNA sequence: TGTGCCAGCAGTGTAGGGACAGAGTATTTTAACTATGGCTACACCTTC.

This clone has a single count. The gene calls are TRBV25-1 and TRBJ1-1; TRBD1 matches at 7 bases. Trimming at V came to 5 bases and at J to 3 bases, leaving 9 bases not matched to a gene. The length of the CDR3 is 15 residues. Germline assignment: CDR1 MGHDK and CDR2 SYGVNS. The CDR3 nucleotides read TGTGCCAGCAGTCAACAACAGGGGCGGTACACTGAAGCTTTCTTT. Translation: CASSQQQGRYTEAFF.

This chain uses TRBV6-4 with TRBJ2-3; the D gene is possibly TRBD1 (6 bases). The CDR3 loop spans 14 amino acids. V was trimmed by 3 bases and J by 3 bases, leaving 10 bases between them. The V gene's germline CDR1 is MRHNA and CDR2 SNTAGT. The CDR3: CASSERTATDTQYF. The CDR3 nucleotides are TGTGCCAGCAGTGAGAGGACAGCGACAGATACGCAGTATTTT.

The rearrangement links TRBV5-1 to TRBJ1-2; a weak D match, TRBD1 (5 bases). The V and J ends lost 0 bases and 3 bases respectively, with 12 bases between them. The germline V gene has CDR1 SGHRS and CDR2 YFSETQ. The CDR3 sequence is 15 residues long. The CDR3 here is CASSLASTGHYGYTF. CDR3 coding DNA: TGCGCCAGCAGCTTGGCCTCAACAGGTCACTATGGCTACACCTTC.

The chain joins TRBV5-1 to TRBJ1-6, with unresolved D. The CDR3 has 13 residues. The ends were cut back, 0 bases at V and 10 bases at J, with 8 bases in the middle. In germline, CDR1 is SGHRS, CDR2 YFSETQ. CDR3 sequence reads: CASSLGSRSPLHF. Written as DNA, the CDR3 is TGCGCCAGCAGCTTGGGCTCGAGGTCACCCCTCCACTTT.

This chain uses TRBV15 with TRBJ2-5; a weak D match, TRBD2 (7 bases). The CDR3 runs to 18 residues. Germline loops: CDR1 LNHNV, CDR2 YYDKDF (reference sequence). Trimming left V 1 base short and J 10 bases short, with 28 bases between. The chain's CDR3 is CATSRVALRDILGGVQYF. CDR3 nucleotides: TGTGCCACCAGCAGAGTGGCCCTCCGGGACATCCTAGGGGGGGTCCAGTACTTC.